This T cell receptor (beta chain) was observed in a study of blood T cells in healthy people across ages. This clonotype was detected many times. Its antigen is undetermined. The V segment lost 6 bases and the J segment 0 bases; nucleotides outside the gene matches: 13. This CDR3 contains 17 residues. Germline V gene data show CDR1 as MNHEY and CDR2 as SMNVEV (reference sequence). Using a J-beta primer mix together with a sample-barcoded 5' primer, a second PCR was run for about 6 to 12 cycles. MiXCR was run by TCRdb on the 5' RACE reads, yielding one entry per CDR3 protein. The sample gives around 1,000,000 distinct CDR3 sequences, roughly a quarter of which show up once; 0.75% is in the top ten. Study-level findings and limits: Age showed a roughly linear inverse relationship with TCR beta diversity per million T cells.

These data also formed part of another study, on T cells of mothers and their children.

This receptor was identified in a girl aged 2 to 10 in good health. Specimen: blood. The chain uses TRBV27 and TRBJ1-1; the match to TRBD1 covers 7 bases. Here the CDR3 DNA reads TGTGCCAGCAGCTCAACAGGGGCGATGCCTATGAACACTGAAGCTTTCTTT. Protein product: CASSSTGAMPMNTEAFF.